This TCR beta chain is from a study of T cell changes during pregnancy in multiple sclerosis. The CDR3 has 14 residues. CDR1 and CDR2 (germline): MNHEY, SMNVEV (reference sequence). V was cut by 4 bases and J by 0 bases, with 7 bases left in between. Profiling relied on immunoSEQ multiplex PCR, and the TCRdb table lists in-frame clones only, not all of them. This sample carries 39,000 or so clones, roughly 90% of them seen once, and the ten largest clones take more than 20%. The chain couples TRBV27 to TRBJ2-1; a weak D match, TRBD2 (6 bases). The sequenced sample was CD8+ T cells from peripheral blood mononuclear cells, obtained before pregnancy. The sequence derives from a female donor with multiple sclerosis, enrolled in a pregnancy study. The DNA for the CDR3 is TGTGCCAGCAGTTCCGGGAGCTCCTACAATGAGCAGTTCTTC. As protein: CASSSGSSYNEQFF.